This T cell receptor (beta chain) was documented in a study of blood T cell repertoires in COVID-19. Study overall: COVID-19 samples from acute and convalescent phases originated in the United States, Italy and Spain. PBMCs, B-cell-depleted T cells, or T cells were the source of the cDNA or gDNA that made up the material.

In the original analysis: How many nucleated cells were present was estimated from reference gene primer amplification. Clones were read by immunoSEQ multiplex PCR, and TCRdb kept only the in-frame ones, dropping some. V, J and clone size are those of that table, while D and trimming were read from the DNA. The sample has about 140,000 clones, 65% to 85% seen once; the top ten hold around 2.1%. V was trimmed by 6 bases and J by 3 bases, leaving 13 bases between them. Looked up from germline, CDR1 is MNHEY and CDR2 is SVGAGI. This CDR3 has 14 amino acids. The chain links TRBV6-5 to TRBJ2-3; D unresolved. The source material was peripheral blood. This TCR was recovered from a woman aged 60 to 75 with acute or convalescent COVID-19. The CDR3 sequence is CASSSIRRTDTQYF. The CDR3 region has the DNA TGTGCCAGCAGCTCTATTCGGCGGACAGATACGCAGTATTTT.